This T cell receptor beta chain originates from a study of blood T cell repertoires in COVID-19. Study summary: The study drew acute and convalescent COVID-19 samples from the United States, Italy and Spain. Sources were T cells, B-cell-depleted T cells, or PBMCs; the material itself was cDNA or gDNA.

In the original processing: Nucleated cell number was recorded as an estimate derived from reference gene primer amplification. The table came from immunoSEQ multiplex PCR; TCRdb's copy has only in-frame clones and leaves some out. That table supplies the V and J calls and clone size; D and trimming were determined from the DNA. The table has hundreds of thousands of clones, around 88% seen once; the top ten hold approximately 4.3%. Germline lookup yields CDR1 LNHDA and CDR2 SQIVND (reference sequence). V dropped 4 bases and J dropped 4; count of bases not matched to a gene: 3. The CDR3 is 13 residues long.

The chain carries TRBV19 and TRBJ1-2; TRBD1 agrees at 7 bases. The specimen was peripheral blood. The TCR originated in a woman aged 25-40 years with acute or convalescent COVID-19. The CDR3 DNA follows: TGTGCCAGTAGTAAGGGACAGAGCTATGGCTACACCTTC. Its protein is CASSKGQSYGYTF. The whole variable domain, filled in from reference TRBV19 and TRBJ1-2, reads DGGITQSPKYLFRKEGQNVTLSCEQNLNHDAMYWYRQDPGQGLRLIYYSQIVNDFQKGDIAEGYSVSREKKESFPLTVTSAQKNPTAFYLCASSKGQSYGYTFGSGTRLTVV.